This TCR beta chain was captured by sequencing in a study of T-cell memory formation after mild COVID-19. Using its own MiXCR run on the 5' RACE reads, TCRdb lists one record per CDR3 protein. The sample lists just over 400,000 distinct CDR3 sequences; about a quarter were seen once. Study-wide findings and caveats: In second-wave clones peaking day 37, SARS-CoV-2 specificity remained unconfirmed. A balance of CD4 and CD8 characterized clones contracting day 15 to 85, whereas later expanders leaned CD4+.

This clonotype occurred a few times. The antigen is not known. From germline, CDR1 is SGHRS and CDR2 YFSETQ. The CDR3 runs 15 residues. V lost 0 bases and J lost 6; bases outside the gene matches: 5. The TCR comes from an adult woman who had mild COVID-19 (a few samples of this study predate the infection). Cell type and time point are not known. The chain employs TRBV5-1 and TRBJ1-1; 10 nucleotides align to TRBD1. The sequenced sample was PBMCs or a T cell subset sorted from them (not recorded which). The CDR3 region has the DNA TGCGCCAGCAGCTTGGGGACAGGGGGGCTTTCTGAAGCTTTCTTT. Translating it yields CASSLGTGGLSEAFF.